These 20 T cell receptor beta chains share one sample of origin, sequenced in a study of blood T cell repertoires in COVID-19 (TCRdb year 2020). Library construction relied on the immunoSEQ multiplex PCR assay. TCRdb carries this immuneACCESS record with in-frame sequences only. Its versions omit some clonotypes, under half of them owing to an unresolved V gene in the studies checked, with the rest unexplained. The sample table records approximately 92,000 clones; just over 85% of these occur just once. Clones ranked in the top ten supply roughly 13% of the sample. Sequenced input: peripheral blood. Receptors were obtained from an older woman in a cohort sampled during active or convalescent COVID-19.

The chain employs TRBV5-8 and TRBJ1-5; no clear D gene. Per the germline V gene, CDR1 is SGHTS and CDR2 is YDEGEE. Trimming took 0 bases from V and 6 from J, leaving 4 bases between them. The CDR3 is made up of 12 amino acids. The CDR3 DNA follows: TGTGCCAGCAGCTTGGGAGTTCAGCCCCAGCATTTT. Its translation is CASSLGVQPQHF.

As for this clone: Its ends do not fully match the called genes, so a read error is possible. J is TRBJ2-1 and V is TRBV5-1; 8 bases line up with TRBD1. The CDR3 has 15 amino acids. The germline V gene has CDR1 SGHRS and CDR2 YFSETQ. The CDR3 loop reads CASRLDRVAYNEQFF. CDR3 nucleotide sequence: TGCGCCAGCAGATTGGACAGGGTCGCCTACAATGAGCAGTTCTTC.

This chain uses TRBV9 with TRBJ2-1; 7 bases align to TRBD2. The ends lost 0 bases at V and 1 base at J; junction bases unmatched: 7. This CDR3 contains 17 residues. The germline CDR1 and CDR2 sequences are SGDLS and YYNGEE. CDR3 sequence: CASSVGGGSPSYNEQFF. CDR3 sequence (DNA): TGTGCCAGCAGCGTAGGAGGCGGGAGTCCTTCCTACAATGAGCAGTTCTTC.

The genes are TRBV11-3 and TRBJ2-2, with D possibly TRBD1 on 5 matching bases. V lost 3 bases and J 1 base, leaving 9 bases between the germline ends. CDR1 is SGHNT and CDR2 is YENEEA in the germline V gene. The CDR3 is 15 amino acids. The CDR3 protein is CASSFRVGNTGELFF. DNA of the CDR3: TGTGCCAGCAGCTTCAGGGTTGGGAACACCGGGGAGCTGTTTTTT.

V usage is TRBV6-1 and J usage is TRBJ2-7, with a tentative D call TRBD1 (5 bases). This CDR3 spans 15 amino acids. Germline V gene sequence: CDR1 MNHNS, CDR2 SASEGT. V was pared by 0 bases and J by 4 bases, with 13 bases between. This chain's CDR3 is CASSEALNRLYEQYF. The CDR3 DNA reads TGTGCCAGCAGTGAAGCACTTAACAGGTTGTACGAGCAGTACTTC.

The gene calls are TRBV6-6 and TRBJ2-1; 10 nucleotides match TRBD1. The ends lost 5 bases at V and 7 bases at J; junction bases unmatched: 8. The CDR3 has 15 residues. The germline V gene encodes CDR1 MNHNY and CDR2 SVGAGI (reference sequence). For the CDR3, the DNA is TGTGCCAGCAGTCAACCGGGACAGGGGATGAATGAGCAGTTCTTC. It is translated as CASSQPGQGMNEQFF.

The CDR3 reads CASSLLSGQGTIYF. The CDR3 coding sequence is TGTGCCAGCAGTCTACTTTCCGGACAGGGAACCATATATTTT. The chain carries TRBV27 and TRBJ1-3; 8 bases are a match to TRBD1. The CDR3 extends over 14 amino acids. Germline CDR1 MNHEY, CDR2 SMNVEV (reference sequence). Trimming took 5 bases from V and 10 from J; bases not matched to a gene: 10.

This rearrangement joins TRBV5-1 to TRBJ2-5, with D perhaps TRBD2 (6 bases). Germline V lookup: CDR1 SGHRS, CDR2 YFSETQ. The V and J ends lost 4 bases and 2 bases respectively, with 18 bases between them. This CDR3 contains 16 residues. This CDR3 reads CASSLLGTYNQETQYF. In DNA, the CDR3 is TGCGCCAGCAGCCTCCTCGGGACTTACAATCAAGAGACCCAGTACTTC.

V usage is TRBV6-5 and J usage is TRBJ1-1; 8 bases are a match to TRBD1. Unmatched junction bases numbered 14, after V lost 7 bases and J lost 7 bases. CDR3 length: 15 residues. The germline V gene encodes CDR1 MNHEY and CDR2 SVGAGI. The CDR3 DNA follows: TGTGCCAGCATCCCGGGACAGGTCCGAGATGGTGAAGCTTTCTTT. This codes for CASIPGQVRDGEAFF.

J is TRBJ1-1 and V is TRBV5-8, with TRBD1 matching over 8 bases. V lost 2 bases to trimming and J lost 3 bases; unmatched junction nucleotides: 6. CDR1 is SGHTS, CDR2 YDEGEE, per germline. This CDR3 is built from 15 residues. The CDR3 spells CASSFRQGLDTEAFF. The CDR3 DNA follows: TGTGCCAGCAGCTTCCGACAGGGGCTAGACACTGAAGCTTTCTTT.

The rearrangement joins TRBV28 to TRBJ2-7, with 7 bases identical to TRBD2. The CDR3 totals 14 residues. Looked up from germline, CDR1 is MDHEN and CDR2 is SYDVKM. V trimming: 3 bases; J trimming: 6 bases; junction bases outside the gene matches: 8. DNA of the CDR3: TGTGCCAGCAGTTTGGGCGGGAGTTTGACCGAGCAGTACTTC. Translating gives CASSLGGSLTEQYF.

The chain joins TRBV25-1 to TRBJ1-5, with 8 bases that match TRBD1. CDR1 and CDR2 from the germline V gene are MGHDK and SYGVNS. The J segment lost 1 base and the V segment lost 5 bases, leaving 1 base of the junction unmatched. This CDR3 region has 14 residues. The CDR3 is CASSTGGSNQPQHF. CDR3 sequence (DNA): TGTGCCAGCAGTACAGGGGGGAGCAATCAGCCCCAGCATTTT.

CDR3 loop: CASSPRGRSDTGELFF. The CDR3 nucleotides are TGTGCCAGCAGTCCCAGGGGGCGGTCGGACACCGGGGAGCTGTTTTTT. The V call is TRBV7-8, the J call TRBJ2-2; 8 bases map to TRBD1. V trimming: 6 bases; J trimming: 3 bases; junction bases outside the gene matches: 9. The CDR3 contains 16 residues. The germline V gene has CDR1 SGHVS and CDR2 FQNEAQ. The complete variable domain, with remaining parts taken from reference TRBV7-8 and TRBJ2-2, reads GAGVSQSPRYKVAKRGQDVALRCDPISGHVSLFWYQQALGQGPEFLTYFQNEAQLDKSGLPSDRFFAERPEGSVSTLKIQRTQQEDSAVYLCASSPRGRSDTGELFFGEGSRLTVL.

The chain links TRBV5-1 to TRBJ2-4, with 7 bases aligning to TRBD1. The CDR3 consists of 15 residues. With V trimmed by 2 bases and J by 5 bases, 7 bases remained unmatched. Germline V gene data show CDR1 as SGHRS and CDR2 as YFSETQ. The chain's CDR3 is CASSFPRQGENIQYF. The CDR3 region has the DNA TGCGCCAGCAGCTTTCCCCGACAGGGTGAAAACATTCAGTACTTC.

The V gene is TRBV7-3, the J gene TRBJ1-5; D is unresolved. The V end lost 2 bases, the J end lost 7 bases, and 9 bases lay between the germline ends. CDR1 is SGHTA, CDR2 FQGTGA, per germline. This CDR3 spans 13 amino acids. The CDR3 nucleotides are TGTGCCAGCAGCTTAGGGTGGGAGCAGCCCCAGCATTTT. This codes for CASSLGWEQPQHF.

The gene calls are TRBV4-2 and TRBJ2-5, with 10 nucleotides matching TRBD2. V trimming: 5 bases; J trimming: 6 bases; junction bases outside the gene matches: 9. This CDR3 is built from 15 residues. CDR1 and CDR2 (germline): LGHNA, YNFKEQ. The CDR3 DNA is TGTGCCAGCAGCGACAGCGGGAGGGCCACTAAGACCCAGTACTTC. It yields the protein CASSDSGRATKTQYF.

This chain joins TRBV9 and TRBJ2-1; the D is unclear. V was trimmed by 4 bases and J by 0 bases, leaving 11 bases between them. The CDR3 extends over 15 amino acids. From germline, CDR1 is SGDLS and CDR2 YYNGEE. CDR3 nucleotide sequence: TGTGCCAGCAGCCTAGACGGTGGCTCCTACAATGAGCAGTTCTTC. Protein sequence: CASSLDGGSYNEQFF.

The rearrangement uses TRBV11-1 and TRBJ2-1; 9 bases are a match to TRBD2. The CDR3 totals 15 residues. Trimming cost V 1 base and J 5 bases; bases outside gene matches: 3. The germline gives CDR1 SGHAT, CDR2 FQDESV (reference sequence). CDR3 residues: CASSLGLAGHNEQFF. As DNA, the CDR3 is TGTGCCAGCAGCTTAGGTCTAGCGGGGCACAATGAGCAGTTCTTC.

The CDR3 here is CASSLATGNYGYTF. CDR3 in DNA: TGTGCCAGCAGCTTAGCGACAGGGAACTATGGCTACACCTTC. The chain joins TRBV7-8 to TRBJ1-2, with 7 bases identical to TRBD1. V lost 0 bases to trimming and J lost 2 bases; unmatched junction nucleotides: 0. Germline CDR1 is SGHVS and CDR2 is FQNEAQ. The CDR3 runs to 14 residues.

The genes are TRBV7-9 and TRBJ1-4; D unresolved. This CDR3 is 15 amino acids long. V was trimmed by 1 base and J by 4 bases, leaving 10 bases between them. Germline CDR1 and CDR2: SEHNR and FQNEAQ (reference sequence). The CDR3 nucleotides read TGTGCCAGCAGCTTAGGAGGCACCGATAATGAAAAACTGTTTTTT. Its protein product is CASSLGGTDNEKLFF.